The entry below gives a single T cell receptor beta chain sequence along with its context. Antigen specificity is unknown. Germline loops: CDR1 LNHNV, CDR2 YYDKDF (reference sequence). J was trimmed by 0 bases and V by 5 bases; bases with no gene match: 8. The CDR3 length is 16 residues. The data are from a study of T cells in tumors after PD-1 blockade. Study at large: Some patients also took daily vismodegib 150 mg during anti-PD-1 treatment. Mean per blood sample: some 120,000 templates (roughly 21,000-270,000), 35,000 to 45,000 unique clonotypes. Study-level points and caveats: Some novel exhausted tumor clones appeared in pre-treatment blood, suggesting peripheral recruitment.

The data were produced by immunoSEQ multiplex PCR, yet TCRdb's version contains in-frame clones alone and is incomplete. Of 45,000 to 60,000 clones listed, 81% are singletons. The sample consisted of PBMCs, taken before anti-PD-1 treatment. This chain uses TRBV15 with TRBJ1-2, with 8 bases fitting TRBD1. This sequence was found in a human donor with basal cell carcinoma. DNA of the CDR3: TGTGCCACCAGCCCCCCCGGACAGGGAACTAACTATGGCTACACCTTC. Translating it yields CATSPPGQGTNYGYTF.